Listed below are T cell receptor beta chains from one sample, sequenced in a study of identical twins. Using its own MiXCR run on the 5' RACE reads, TCRdb lists one record per CDR3 protein. Counted here are 420,000 or so distinct CDR3 sequences, around 18% occurring once; the ten biggest clones make up less than 15%. The sequencing sample was made of naive T cells sorted from blood. These receptors all come from a man in his fifties or sixties in good health. CDR3s leave out the opening cysteine and the closing phenylalanine or tryptophan.

>TRBV7-9
ASSFQREWHEQY
>TRBV7-3
ASSSTDRDVQETQY
>TRBV12-3/TRBV12-4
ASSLRRLNTEAF
>TRBV6-2/TRBV6-3
ASSLPQGALTDTQY
>TRBV4-3
ASSQDPTDREQY
>TRBV10-3
AISESGGDGNTEAF
>TRBV7-8
ASSRSGTDNYGYT
>TRBV20-1
SARMGEQY
>TRBV10-2
ASSPGSHQETQY
>TRBV4-3
ASSQEKAARELF
>TRBV6-2/TRBV6-3
ASSYSNRGDQPQH
>TRBV20-1
SASLENYGYT
>TRBV20-1
SARGREGLREQY
>TRBV28
ASSLTRGLGTQY
>TRBV7-7
ASSRQPQGGGPFTDTQY
>TRBV29-1
SVAGGNTDTQY
>TRBV20-1
SARAHSTGKSGNTIY
>TRBV12-3/TRBV12-4
ASSPGTLFEQY
>TRBV5-1
ASSPSDSGEAF
>TRBV4-2
ASSQEIGQGTYEQY
>TRBV20-1
SAQAGTANEKLF
>TRBV18
ASSRAGPKRSYEQY
>TRBV27
ASSLIGQGGNEQY
>TRBV12-3/TRBV12-4
ASSLAGVPEAF
>TRBV29-1
SVLLTSAYNEQF
>TRBV6-5
ASSYSGGQETQY
>TRBV20-1
SARVMTDTQY
>TRBV5-1
ASSLGPGQETQY
>TRBV5-1
ASSGGQGTGEQY
>TRBV5-6
ASSLLESQPQH
>TRBV28
ASSPRRGETQY
>TRBV20-1
SARRRAYPARNTEAF
>TRBV29-1
SVEDRIGGPSQSTDTQY
>TRBV5-1
ASSWGDTNTDTQY
>TRBV10-3
ASATDGETQY
>TRBV15
ATTSGRGGRGETQY
>TRBV6-1
ASSASRSRGYT
>TRBV5-1
ASSLGAGTGNTIY
>TRBV6-2/TRBV6-3
ASSYLPPGLAGVTYEQY
>TRBV5-1
ASALPPGQGRYEQY
>TRBV10-3
ATEGSYEQY
>TRBV19
ASSPELGSGNTIY
>TRBV27
ASSFGFGGANEQF
>TRBV4-3
ASSYELLNTGELF
>TRBV12-3/TRBV12-4
ASSTLAGPYNEQF
>TRBV29-1
SVGQPYEQY
>TRBV6-2/TRBV6-3
ASSDAGLAGVPEQY
>TRBV6-5
ASSYSLEGGPDTQY
>TRBV28
ASSHPLAEPTDTQY
>TRBV12-3/TRBV12-4
ASISWTENTEAF
>TRBV10-2
ASSGQIRNTGELF
>TRBV2
ASSTTAGAIRSYEQY